This TCR beta chain was sequenced during a study of blood T cell repertoires in COVID-19. Whole-study context: Samples representing acute and convalescent COVID-19 were sourced from the United States, Italy and Spain.

Losses at the gene ends were 3 bases for V and 7 bases for J; bases not matched to a gene: 12. The CDR3 runs 17 residues. Germline CDR1 SGHRS, CDR2 YFSETQ. Original analysis: Scientists estimated how many nucleated cells there were by amplifying reference gene primers. The protocol was immunoSEQ multiplex PCR, while the TCRdb copy is restricted to in-frame clones and leaves out a portion. The D gene and trimming were derived from the DNA, and the V and J assignments and clone size from that table. The profile shows roughly 80,000 clones, around 80% of them singletons. This TCR came from a man between 60 and 75 years old with active or convalescent COVID-19. V is TRBV5-1 and J is TRBJ2-2; 10 bases line up with TRBD1. The specimen sequenced was peripheral blood. Here the CDR3 reads CASSSPRGTGEGGELFF. Here the CDR3 DNA reads TGCGCCAGCAGCTCCCCTCGGGGGACAGGGGAAGGCGGGGAGCTGTTTTTT.